The 15 T cell receptor beta chains listed next were all sequenced from one sample in a study of CD8+CD57+ T cells in acquired aplastic anemia. Genomic DNA constituted the template upon which TCR beta VDJ and CDR3 profiling was performed. TCRdb reprocessed the reads with MiXCR, giving one entry per CDR3 protein. The sample includes around 400,000 distinct CDR3 sequences, 65% to 80% of them seen just once. Input material: sorted CD4+, CD8+, or CD8+CD57+ T cells (not recorded which) from PBMCs. The receptors shown here come from a human donor in good health, serving as a control.

The CDR3 loop is CSVAHGTSYEQYF. CDR3 DNA: TGCAGCGTTGCCCACGGGACTTCGTACGAGCAGTACTTC. The V gene is TRBV29-1, the J gene TRBJ2-7, with a possible D match to TRBD2 (6 bases). V was cut by 4 bases and J by 4 bases, with 14 bases left in between. Germline V CDR1 and CDR2: SQVTM, ANQGSEA. The length of the CDR3 is 13 residues.

Concerning this clonotype itself: One end of the junction fails to match germline, which may point to a read error. The chain couples TRBV5-1 to TRBJ1-5; D is undetermined. The CDR3 extends over 14 amino acids. Germline-derived CDR1 and CDR2 are SGHRS and YFSETQ. CDR3 sequence reads: CASSLGRQNQPQHF. The CDR3, as DNA: TGTGCCAGCAGCTTGGGAAGGCAAAATCAGCCCCAGCATTTT.

CDR3 sequence (DNA): TGTGCCAGCAGCCTGGCCGGGGGAGCGGGGGAGACCCAGTACTTC. It translates to CASSLAGGAGETQYF. J is TRBJ2-5 and V is TRBV5-4; TRBD2 matches 7 bases. Looked up from germline, CDR1 is SGHNT and CDR2 is YYREEE (reference sequence). The CDR3 is 15 residues long. With 4 bases clipped from V and 5 bases from J, the junction kept 11 bases outside the gene matches.

The chain has TRBV6-5 and TRBJ1-1, with a possible D match to TRBD1 (5 bases). The germline V gene has CDR1 MNHEY and CDR2 SVGAGI. V was clipped by 6 bases and J by 5 bases, with 16 bases between them. The CDR3 covers 14 residues. The CDR3 protein is CASRYPSGGTEAFF. In DNA, the CDR3 is TGTGCCAGCAGATACCCATCCGGGGGAACTGAAGCTTTCTTT.

This clonotype was picked up one time. One end of the junction varies from germline; a read error may be responsible. The chain joins TRBV7-2 to TRBJ1-2; a weak D match, TRBD1 (6 bases). This CDR3 region has 14 residues. Looked up from germline, CDR1 is SGHTA and CDR2 is FQGNSA. The CDR3 region is CASKLDRTDSNQPF. CDR3 DNA: TGTGCCAGCAAGCTTGACCGGACGGACAGCAATCAGCCCTTC.

The gene calls are TRBV20-1 and TRBJ1-1, with TRBD1 matching over 10 bases. The V gene end was trimmed by 5 bases and the J gene end by 5 bases; junction bases not matched to a gene: 11. This CDR3 has 15 amino acids. Germline values: CDR1 DFQATT, CDR2 SNEGSKA (reference sequence). CDR3 in amino acids: CSAYPTGQGSTEAFF. The DNA for the CDR3 is TGCAGTGCTTACCCAACGGGACAGGGGAGTACTGAAGCTTTCTTT.

A word on this clonotype: It may be a read error: a sequence one base away is much more abundant. The chain employs TRBV5-5 and TRBJ2-1; 10 bases agree with TRBD2. The CDR3 runs 16 residues. CDR1 and CDR2 (germline): SGHKS, YYEKEE (reference sequence). The CDR3 sequence: CAGSVRYRTSGNEQFF. The CDR3 DNA reads TGTGCCGGCAGCGTACGATACCGGACTAGCGGAAATGAGCAGTTCTTC. The full variable domain, with the rest looked up from reference TRBV5-5 and TRBJ2-1, is DAGVTQSPTHLIKTRGQQVTLRCSPISGHKSVSWYQQVLGQGPQFIFQYYEKEERGRGNFPDRFSARQFPNYSSELNVNALLLGDSALYLCAGSVRYRTSGNEQFFGPGTRLTVL.

This clonotype was seen repeatedly, ten times or more. The chain carries TRBV13 and TRBJ2-3; 11 positions match TRBD1. CDR1 and CDR2 from the germline V gene are PRHDT and FYEKMQ (reference sequence). CDR3 size: 18 residues. V lost 4 bases and J lost 4; bases outside the gene matches: 13. The CDR3 loop reads CASSSTLMRDRGSDTQYF. CDR3 sequence (DNA): TGTGCCAGCAGCTCCACACTCATGAGGGACAGGGGGTCAGATACGCAGTATTTT.

Of note for this clonotype: At one end the junction does not follow the germline gene, possibly because of a read error. The chain combines TRBV24-1 with TRBJ2-7; 8 bases match TRBD2. CDR1 is KGHDR and CDR2 is SFDVKD in the germline V gene. The CDR3 runs to 14 residues. The CDR3 reads CATGSGGASYTQYF. The CDR3 DNA is TGTGCCACCGGGAGCGGGGGAGCCTCGTATACGCAGTACTTT.

The chain carries TRBV24-1 and TRBJ2-1, with 10 bases matching TRBD2. In germline, CDR1 is KGHDR, CDR2 SFDVKD. CDR3 length equals 15 residues. The V gene end was trimmed by 11 bases and the J gene end by 15 bases; junction bases not matched to a gene: 21. The CDR3 loop reads CASSQDWLAGVIPFF. The CDR3 nucleotides are TGTGCCAGCAGCCAAGATTGGCTAGCGGGAGTAATTCCGTTCTTC.

There are many counts of this clonotype. The gene calls are TRBV9 and TRBJ2-1, with 8 bases fitting TRBD2. Germline CDR1 reads SGDLS; CDR2 reads YYNGEE. The CDR3 is 18 amino acids. V was clipped by 2 bases and J by 10 bases; unmatched bases: 20. CDR3 protein: CASSVLAGGPLNGVEQFF. The CDR3 DNA is TGTGCCAGCAGCGTTCTTGCGGGGGGCCCTCTGAACGGGGTGGAGCAGTTCTTC.

The table lists this clonotype with many counts. The chain joins TRBV7-9 to TRBJ2-7, with a tentative D call TRBD2 (6 bases). Trimming took off 3 bases at V and 7 bases at J, with 19 bases between the two ends. The CDR3 has 15 amino acids. Looked up from germline, CDR1 is SEHNR and CDR2 is FQNEAQ (reference sequence). Written as DNA, the CDR3 is TGTGCCAGCAGCTTTGATGGGACTGGCGGGGTAGAGCAGTACTTC. It codes for CASSFDGTGGVEQYF.

The V call is TRBV4-1, the J call TRBJ2-1, with D perhaps matching TRBD1 (5 bases). The CDR3 loop spans 15 amino acids. Germline CDR1 reads MGHRA; CDR2 reads YSYEKL. The germline V and J ends were trimmed by 2 bases and 3 bases, with 11 bases remaining between them. CDR3 sequence: CASSQRVDNYNEQFF. DNA for the CDR3: TGCGCCAGCAGCCAAAGGGTGGACAACTACAATGAGCAGTTCTTC.

This clonotype showed up just a few times. This chain connects TRBV10-2 to TRBJ2-5; 9 positions agree with TRBD2. CDR3 length: 15 residues. Germline values: CDR1 WSHSY, CDR2 SAAADI. V trimming: 2 bases; J trimming: 3 bases; junction bases outside the gene matches: 4. This CDR3 reads CASSELAGIKETQYF. The CDR3 nucleotides are TGCGCCAGCAGTGAGCTAGCGGGGATTAAAGAGACCCAGTACTTC.

V gene TRBV11-2 combines with J gene TRBJ2-1; TRBD1 agrees at 10 bases. The CDR3 runs 15 residues. Trimming took 5 bases from V and 13 from J; bases not matched to a gene: 14. Germline CDR1 and CDR2: SGHAT and FQNNGV. The DNA of the CDR3 is TGTGCCAGCAGCCCGACAGGGGGCGGCAACCAGCCCCAGTTCTTC. Encoded protein: CASSPTGGGNQPQFF.